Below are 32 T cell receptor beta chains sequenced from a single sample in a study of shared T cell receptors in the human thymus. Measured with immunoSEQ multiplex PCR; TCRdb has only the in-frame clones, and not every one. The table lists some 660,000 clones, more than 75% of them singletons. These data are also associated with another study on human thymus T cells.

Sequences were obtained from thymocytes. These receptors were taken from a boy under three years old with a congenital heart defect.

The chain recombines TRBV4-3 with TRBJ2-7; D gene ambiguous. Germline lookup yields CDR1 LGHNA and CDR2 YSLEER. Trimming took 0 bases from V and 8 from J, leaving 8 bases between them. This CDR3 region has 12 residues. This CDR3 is CASSQDRVKQYF. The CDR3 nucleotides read TGCGCCAGCAGCCAAGATCGGGTTAAGCAGTACTTC.

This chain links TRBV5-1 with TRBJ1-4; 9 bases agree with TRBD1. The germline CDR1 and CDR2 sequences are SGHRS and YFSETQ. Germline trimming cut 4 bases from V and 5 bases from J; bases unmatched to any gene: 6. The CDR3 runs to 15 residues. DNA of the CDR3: TGCGCCAGCAGCCCAGAACAGGGGGCGAATGAAAAACTGTTTTTT. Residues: CASSPEQGANEKLFF.

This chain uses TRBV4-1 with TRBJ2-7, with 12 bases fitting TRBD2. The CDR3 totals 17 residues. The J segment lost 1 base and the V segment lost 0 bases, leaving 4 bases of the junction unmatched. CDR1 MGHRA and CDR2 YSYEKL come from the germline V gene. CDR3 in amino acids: CASSQDRLAGESYEQYF. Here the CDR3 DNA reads TGCGCCAGCAGCCAAGATCGACTAGCGGGGGAATCCTACGAGCAGTACTTC.

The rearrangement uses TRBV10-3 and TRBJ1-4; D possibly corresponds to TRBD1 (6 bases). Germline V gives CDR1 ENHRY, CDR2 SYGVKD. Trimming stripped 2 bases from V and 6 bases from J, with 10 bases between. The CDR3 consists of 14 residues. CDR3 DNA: TGTGCCATCAGTGAGGACAGGCTAGATGAAAAACTGTTTTTT. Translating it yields CAISEDRLDEKLFF.

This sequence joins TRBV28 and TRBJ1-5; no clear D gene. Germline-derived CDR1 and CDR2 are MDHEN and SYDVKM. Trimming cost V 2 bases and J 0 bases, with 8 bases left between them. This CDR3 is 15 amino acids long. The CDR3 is CASSLPTNSNQPQHF. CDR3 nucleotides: TGTGCCAGCAGTTTACCTACGAATAGCAATCAGCCCCAGCATTTT.

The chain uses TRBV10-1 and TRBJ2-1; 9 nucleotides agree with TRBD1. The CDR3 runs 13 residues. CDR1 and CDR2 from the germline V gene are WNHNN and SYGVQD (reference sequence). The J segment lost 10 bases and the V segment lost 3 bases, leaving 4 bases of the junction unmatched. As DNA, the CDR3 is TGCGCCAGCAGTGATCTGGGACAGGGAGAGCAGTTCTTC. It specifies CASSDLGQGEQFF.

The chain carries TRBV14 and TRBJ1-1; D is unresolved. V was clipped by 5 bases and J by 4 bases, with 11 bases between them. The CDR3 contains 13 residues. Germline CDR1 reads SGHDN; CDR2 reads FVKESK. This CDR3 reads CASSKRRGTEAFF. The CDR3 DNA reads TGTGCCAGCAGCAAGCGACGGGGCACTGAAGCTTTCTTT.

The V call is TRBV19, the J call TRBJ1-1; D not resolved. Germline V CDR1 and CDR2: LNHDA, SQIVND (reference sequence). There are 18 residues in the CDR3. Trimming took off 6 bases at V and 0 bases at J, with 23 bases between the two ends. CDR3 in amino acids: CASSPTWVSGMMNTEAFF. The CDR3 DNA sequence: TGTGCCAGTAGCCCAACTTGGGTTTCAGGAATGATGAACACTGAAGCTTTCTTT.

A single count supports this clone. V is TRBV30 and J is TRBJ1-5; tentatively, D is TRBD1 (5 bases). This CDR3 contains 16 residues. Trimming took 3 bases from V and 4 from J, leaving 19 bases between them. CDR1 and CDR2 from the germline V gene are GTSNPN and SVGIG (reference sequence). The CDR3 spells CAWRAPRAGGNQPQHF. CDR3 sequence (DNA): TGTGCCTGGAGAGCCCCCCGGGCCGGGGGTAATCAGCCCCAGCATTTT. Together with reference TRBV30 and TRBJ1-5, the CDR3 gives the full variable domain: SQTIHQWPATLVQPVGSPLSLECTVEGTSNPNLYWYRQAAGRGLQLLFYSVGIGQISSEVPQNLSASRPQDRQFILSSKKLLLSDSGFYLCAWRAPRAGGNQPQHFGDGTRLSIL.

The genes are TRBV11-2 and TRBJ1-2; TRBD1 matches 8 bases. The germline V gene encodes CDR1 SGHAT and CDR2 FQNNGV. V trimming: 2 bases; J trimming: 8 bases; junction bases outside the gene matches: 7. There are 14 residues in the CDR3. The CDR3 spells CASSLKGTGGGYTF. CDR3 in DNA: TGTGCCAGCAGCTTAAAGGGGACAGGCGGCGGCTACACCTTC.

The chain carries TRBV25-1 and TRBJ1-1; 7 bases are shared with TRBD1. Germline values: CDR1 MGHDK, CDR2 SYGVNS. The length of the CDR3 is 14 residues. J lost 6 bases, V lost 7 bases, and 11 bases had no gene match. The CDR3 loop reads CASTPTTGISEAFF. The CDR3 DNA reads TGTGCCAGCACTCCCACGACAGGGATATCTGAAGCTTTCTTT.

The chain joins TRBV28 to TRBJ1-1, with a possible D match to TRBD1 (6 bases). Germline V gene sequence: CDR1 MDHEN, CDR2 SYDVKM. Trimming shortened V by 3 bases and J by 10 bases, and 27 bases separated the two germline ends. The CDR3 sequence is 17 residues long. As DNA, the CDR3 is TGTGCCAGCAGTTTCCCGTCCGGGACACACCCTACTGCGGGAGCTTTCTTT. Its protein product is CASSFPSGTHPTAGAFF.

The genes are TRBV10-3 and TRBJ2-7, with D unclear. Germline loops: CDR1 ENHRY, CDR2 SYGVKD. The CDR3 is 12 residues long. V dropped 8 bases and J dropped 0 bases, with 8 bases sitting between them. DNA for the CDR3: TGTGCCATCCGGAGAAGCTCCTACGAGCAGTACTTC. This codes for CAIRRSSYEQYF.

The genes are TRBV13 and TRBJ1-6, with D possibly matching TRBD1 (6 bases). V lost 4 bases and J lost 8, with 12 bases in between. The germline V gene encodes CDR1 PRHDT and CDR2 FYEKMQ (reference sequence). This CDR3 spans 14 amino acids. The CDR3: CASSSTGKYSPLHF. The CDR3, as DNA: TGTGCCAGCAGCTCGACAGGCAAATATTCACCCCTCCACTTT.

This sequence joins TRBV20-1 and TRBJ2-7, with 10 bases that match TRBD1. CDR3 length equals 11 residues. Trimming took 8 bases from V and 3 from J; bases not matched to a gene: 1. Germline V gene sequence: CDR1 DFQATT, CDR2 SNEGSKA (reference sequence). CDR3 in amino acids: CSWTGGYEQYF. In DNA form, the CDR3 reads TGCAGTTGGACAGGGGGCTACGAGCAGTACTTC.

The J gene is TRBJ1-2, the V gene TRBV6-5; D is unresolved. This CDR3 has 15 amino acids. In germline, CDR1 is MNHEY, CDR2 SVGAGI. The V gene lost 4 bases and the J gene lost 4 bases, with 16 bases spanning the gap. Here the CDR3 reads CASSCGFGSCYGYTF. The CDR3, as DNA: TGTGCCAGCAGTTGCGGATTCGGATCCTGCTATGGCTACACCTTC.

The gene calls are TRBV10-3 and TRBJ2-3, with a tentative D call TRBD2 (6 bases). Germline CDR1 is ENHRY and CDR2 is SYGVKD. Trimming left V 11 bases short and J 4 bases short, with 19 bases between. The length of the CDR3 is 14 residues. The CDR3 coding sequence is TGTGCCGCGCGAGAACTAGCTTTGTCAGATACGCAGTATTTT. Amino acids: CAARELALSDTQYF.

CDR3 DNA sequence: TGTGCCAGCAGCTTAATTCTCCGGGACACGGCCGGCTACACCTTC. As protein: CASSLILRDTAGYTF. The gene calls are TRBV28 and TRBJ1-2; possible D gene TRBD1, 6 bases. CDR3 length: 15 residues. V was trimmed by 6 bases and J by 8 bases, leaving 22 bases between them. Per the germline V gene, CDR1 is MDHEN and CDR2 is SYDVKM.

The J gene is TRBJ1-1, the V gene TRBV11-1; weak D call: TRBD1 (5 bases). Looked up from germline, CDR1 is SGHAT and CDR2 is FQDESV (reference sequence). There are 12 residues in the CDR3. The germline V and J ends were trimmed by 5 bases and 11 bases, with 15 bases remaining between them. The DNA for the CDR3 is TGTGCCAGCAGCCCCGTCGGGGGTGGGGCTTTCTTT. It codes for CASSPVGGGAFF.

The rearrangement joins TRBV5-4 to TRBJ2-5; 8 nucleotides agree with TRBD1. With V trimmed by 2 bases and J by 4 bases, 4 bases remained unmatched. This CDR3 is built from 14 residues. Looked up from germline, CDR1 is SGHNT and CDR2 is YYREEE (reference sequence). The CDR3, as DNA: TGTGCCAGCAGCTTTCGGACAGGGACAGAGACCCAGTACTTC. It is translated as CASSFRTGTETQYF.

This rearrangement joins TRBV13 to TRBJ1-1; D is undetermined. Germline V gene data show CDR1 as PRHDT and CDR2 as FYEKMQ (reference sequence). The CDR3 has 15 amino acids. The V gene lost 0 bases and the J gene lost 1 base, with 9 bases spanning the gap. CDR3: CASSLGDSTNTEAFF. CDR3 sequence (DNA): TGTGCCAGCAGCTTAGGGGACTCCACGAACACTGAAGCTTTCTTT.

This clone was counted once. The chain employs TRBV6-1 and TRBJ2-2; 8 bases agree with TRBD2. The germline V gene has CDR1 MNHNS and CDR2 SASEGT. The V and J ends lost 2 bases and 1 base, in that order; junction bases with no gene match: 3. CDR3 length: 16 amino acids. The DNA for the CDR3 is TGTGCCAGCAGTGAAAGCGGGAGAGGGAACACCGGGGAGCTGTTTTTT. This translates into CASSESGRGNTGELFF.

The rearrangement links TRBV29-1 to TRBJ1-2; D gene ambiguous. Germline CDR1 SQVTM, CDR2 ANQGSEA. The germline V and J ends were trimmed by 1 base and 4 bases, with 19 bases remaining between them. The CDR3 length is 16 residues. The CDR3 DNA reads TGCAGCGTTGAAGGACTATCGCCAGGAAGAATCTATGGCTACACCTTC. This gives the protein CSVEGLSPGRIYGYTF.

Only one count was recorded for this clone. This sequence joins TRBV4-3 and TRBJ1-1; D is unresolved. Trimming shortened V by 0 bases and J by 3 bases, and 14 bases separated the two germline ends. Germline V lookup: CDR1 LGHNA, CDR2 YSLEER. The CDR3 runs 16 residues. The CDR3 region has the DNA TGCGCCAGCAGCCAAGATACGTCGAGCGGATACACTGAAGCTTTCTTT. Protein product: CASSQDTSSGYTEAFF.

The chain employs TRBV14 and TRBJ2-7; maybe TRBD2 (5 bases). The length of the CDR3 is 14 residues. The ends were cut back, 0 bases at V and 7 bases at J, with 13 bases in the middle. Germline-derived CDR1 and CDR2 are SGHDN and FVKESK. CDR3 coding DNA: TGTGCCAGCAGCCAAGATCGGGGAGACGTGGAGCAGTACTTC. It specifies CASSQDRGDVEQYF.

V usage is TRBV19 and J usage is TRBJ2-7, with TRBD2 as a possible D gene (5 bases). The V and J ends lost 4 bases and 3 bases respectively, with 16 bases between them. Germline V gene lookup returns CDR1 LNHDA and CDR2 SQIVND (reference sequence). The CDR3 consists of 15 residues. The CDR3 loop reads CASSTREAALYEQYF. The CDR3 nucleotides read TGTGCCAGTAGTACCCGGGAAGCGGCCCTCTACGAGCAGTACTTC.

The CDR3 DNA reads as TGCGCCAGCAGCCAAGCCGGGGAAGACACAGATACGCAGTATTTT. Encoded protein: CASSQAGEDTDTQYF. The chain is built from TRBV4-3 and TRBJ2-3, with D perhaps TRBD2 (5 bases). The germline gives CDR1 LGHNA, CDR2 YSLEER. Trimming removed 1 base from V and 2 bases from J, with 10 bases in between. The CDR3 runs to 15 residues.

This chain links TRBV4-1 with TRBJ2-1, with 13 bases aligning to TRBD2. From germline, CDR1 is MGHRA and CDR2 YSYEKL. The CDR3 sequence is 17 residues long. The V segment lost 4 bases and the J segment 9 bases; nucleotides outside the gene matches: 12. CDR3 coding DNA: TGCGCCAGCAGCCCACGTCTCCGGACTAGCGGGAGTTTTGAGCAGTTCTTC. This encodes CASSPRLRTSGSFEQFF.

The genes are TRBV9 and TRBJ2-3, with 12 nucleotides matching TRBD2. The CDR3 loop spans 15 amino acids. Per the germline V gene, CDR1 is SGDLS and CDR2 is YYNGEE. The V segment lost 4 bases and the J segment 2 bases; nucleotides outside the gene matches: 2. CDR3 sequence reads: CASSRTSGITDTQYF. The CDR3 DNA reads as TGTGCCAGCAGCCGGACTAGCGGGATCACAGATACGCAGTATTTT.

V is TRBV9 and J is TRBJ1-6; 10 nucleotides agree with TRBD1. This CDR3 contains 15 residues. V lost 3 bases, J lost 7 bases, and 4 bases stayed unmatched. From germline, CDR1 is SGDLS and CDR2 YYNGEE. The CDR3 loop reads CASSADRGLNSPLHF. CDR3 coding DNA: TGTGCCAGCAGCGCAGACAGGGGGCTGAATTCACCCCTCCACTTT.

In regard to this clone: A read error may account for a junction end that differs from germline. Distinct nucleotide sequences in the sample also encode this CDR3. CDR3 nucleotides: TGTGCCAGCAGCCAACAGGGGGCCGGCACTGAAGCGTTCTTT. It yields the protein CASSQQGAGTEAFF. The V gene is TRBV14, the J gene TRBJ1-1; 8 nucleotides align to TRBD1. This CDR3 is built from 14 residues. Germline V lookup: CDR1 SGHDN, CDR2 FVKESK.

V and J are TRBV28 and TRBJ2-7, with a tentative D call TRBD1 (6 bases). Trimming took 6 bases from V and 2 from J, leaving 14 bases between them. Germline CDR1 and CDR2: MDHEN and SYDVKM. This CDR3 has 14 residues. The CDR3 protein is CASSSKHRAYEQYF. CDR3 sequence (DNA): TGTGCCAGCAGCTCGAAACACAGGGCCTACGAGCAGTACTTC.